This entry lists 30 T cell receptor beta chains sequenced from one sample in a study of blood T cell repertoires in COVID-19. TCRdb keeps only in-frame clones here, not all; method: immunoSEQ multiplex PCR. The data show about 240,000 clones, 82% seen once. Sequenced input: peripheral blood. The receptors here all came from a woman aged 55-70 years with active or convalescent COVID-19.

The chain carries TRBV14 and TRBJ2-5; 8 nucleotides line up with TRBD2. Germline assignment: CDR1 SGHDN and CDR2 FVKESK. Trimming at V came to 0 bases and at J to 2 bases, leaving 5 bases not matched to a gene. CDR3 length: 16 amino acids. Written as DNA, the CDR3 is TGTGCCAGCAGCCAAGATCGGGCTAGCGGGCAAGAGACCCAGTACTTC. Translated, it gives CASSQDRASGQETQYF.

J is TRBJ1-6 and V is TRBV18; 8 bases agree with TRBD1. V lost 3 bases to trimming and J lost 7 bases; unmatched junction nucleotides: 5. The germline V gene has CDR1 KGHSH and CDR2 LQKENI. This CDR3 contains 15 residues. The chain's CDR3 is CASSPETGGNSPLHF. The DNA for the CDR3 is TGTGCCAGCTCACCTGAAACAGGGGGGAATTCACCCCTCCACTTT.

The chain recombines TRBV7-2 with TRBJ2-1, with D unresolved. Looked up from germline, CDR1 is SGHTA and CDR2 is FQGNSA. The CDR3 runs to 12 residues. With 2 bases removed from V and 7 bases from J, the gap between germline ends came to 6 bases. The CDR3 region is CASSLFLNEQFF. The CDR3 DNA sequence: TGTGCCAGCAGCTTATTTCTGAATGAGCAGTTCTTC.

This chain uses TRBV3-1 (or the pseudogene TRBV3-2) with TRBJ2-7, with TRBD1 matching 10 bases. Germline V CDR1 and CDR2: LGHDT, YNNKEL (reference sequence). This CDR3 is built from 16 residues. After removal of 2 bases from V and 0 bases from J, the junction contained 4 bases not matched to a gene. This CDR3 is CASSQPGQGGSYEQYF. CDR3 DNA: TGTGCCAGCAGCCAACCCGGACAGGGGGGCTCCTACGAGCAGTACTTC.

V and J are TRBV7-2 and TRBJ2-1; 10 bases align to TRBD2. From germline, CDR1 is SGHTA and CDR2 FQGNSA. V trimming: 5 bases; J trimming: 10 bases; junction bases outside the gene matches: 11. The CDR3 length is 15 residues. The CDR3 DNA follows: TGTGCCAGCAGCCCCGGGCGAGCGGGGGGGCCGGAGCAGTTCTTC. This codes for CASSPGRAGGPEQFF. The full variable domain, completed using reference TRBV7-2 and TRBJ2-1, is GAGVSQSPSNKVTEKGKDVELRCDPISGHTALYWYRQSLGQGLEFLIYFQGNSAPDKSGLPSDRFSAERTGGSVSTLTIQRTQQEDSAVYLCASSPGRAGGPEQFFGPGTRLTVL.

The genes are TRBV19 and TRBJ1-2; 9 nucleotides align to TRBD1. The V gene end was trimmed by 5 bases and the J gene end by 0 bases; junction bases not matched to a gene: 10. Per the germline V gene, CDR1 is LNHDA and CDR2 is SQIVND (reference sequence). The CDR3 contains 17 residues. This CDR3 reads CASSPRTGAMSNYGYTF. CDR3 sequence (DNA): TGTGCCAGTAGTCCCCGGACAGGGGCGATGTCTAACTATGGCTACACCTTC. Based on the CDR3 plus reference TRBV19 and TRBJ1-2, the full variable domain is DGGITQSPKYLFRKEGQNVTLSCEQNLNHDAMYWYRQDPGQGLRLIYYSQIVNDFQKGDIAEGYSVSREKKESFPLTVTSAQKNPTAFYLCASSPRTGAMSNYGYTFGSGTRLTVV.

V gene TRBV25-1 combines with J gene TRBJ1-1, with TRBD1 as a possible D gene (6 bases). The CDR3 is 14 residues long. Trimming took 5 bases from V and 0 from J, leaving 10 bases between them. CDR1 MGHDK and CDR2 SYGVNS come from the germline V gene. This CDR3 reads CASSFDRLNTEAFF. CDR3 bases: TGTGCCAGCAGTTTTGACAGGTTGAACACTGAAGCTTTCTTT.

The V gene is TRBV2, the J gene TRBJ1-5; possibly TRBD1 for D (6 bases). The germline gives CDR1 SNHLY, CDR2 FYNNEI. This CDR3 comprises 14 residues. The germline V and J ends were trimmed by 6 bases and 2 bases, with 11 bases remaining between them. CDR3 DNA: TGTGCCAGCAGGATACAGGGTCGCAATCAGCCCCAGCATTTT. It codes for CASRIQGRNQPQHF.

The chain is built from TRBV28 and TRBJ1-5; TRBD1 agrees at 7 bases. The CDR3 length is 15 residues. The junction had 10 bases not matched to a gene; V was cut back by 7 bases and J by 4 bases. Germline V gene data show CDR1 as MDHEN and CDR2 as SYDVKM. The CDR3 reads CASTPRRGLNQPQHF. The CDR3 coding sequence is TGTGCCAGCACCCCTAGGAGGGGGCTAAATCAGCCCCAGCATTTT.

The sample holds one count of this clone. V gene TRBV7-3 combines with J gene TRBJ1-2, with TRBD1 matching 8 bases. Trimming cost V 5 bases and J 4 bases; bases outside gene matches: 6. Per the germline V gene, CDR1 is SGHTA and CDR2 is FQGTGA. The CDR3 runs 14 residues. The CDR3 reads CASSTTGEGYGYTF. The DNA of the CDR3 is TGTGCCAGCAGCACGACAGGGGAGGGCTATGGCTACACCTTC.

The genes are TRBV7-8 and TRBJ2-1; 12 positions match TRBD2. This CDR3 is built from 20 residues. Per the germline V gene, CDR1 is SGHVS and CDR2 is FQNEAQ. Trimming took 3 bases from V and 3 from J; bases not matched to a gene: 15. CDR3 residues: CASSFTGLAGPLRIYNEQFF. The CDR3 DNA follows: TGTGCCAGCAGCTTCACCGGACTAGCGGGGCCACTTCGTATCTACAATGAGCAGTTCTTC.

V usage is TRBV9 and J usage is TRBJ2-5, with D tentatively TRBD1 (6 bases). CDR1 and CDR2 (germline): SGDLS, YYNGEE. The CDR3 is 15 residues long. The V end lost 2 bases, the J end lost 4 bases, and 15 bases lay between the germline ends. The CDR3 spells CASSVAGTRGETQYF. CDR3 bases: TGTGCCAGCAGCGTGGCAGGGACAAGGGGAGAGACCCAGTACTTC.

CDR3 sequence reads: CASSRRTGGGGETQYF. As DNA, the CDR3 is TGTGCCAGCAGCCGAAGGACAGGGGGTGGCGGAGAGACCCAGTACTTC. V is TRBV3-1 (or the pseudogene TRBV3-2) and J is TRBJ2-5, with TRBD1 matching over 10 bases. From germline, CDR1 is LGHDT and CDR2 YNNKEL (reference sequence). The CDR3 has 16 residues. Unmatched junction bases numbered 9, after V lost 4 bases and J lost 4 bases.

The table lists this clone with a few counts. The chain is built from TRBV2 and TRBJ2-7; the D is unclear. This CDR3 is 12 amino acids long. The V gene lost 6 bases and the J gene lost 2 bases, with 8 bases spanning the gap. Germline CDR1 is SNHLY and CDR2 is FYNNEI. The CDR3 bases are TGTGCCAGCAGGGGCGCAACCTACGAGCAGTACTTC. Translated, it gives CASRGATYEQYF.

The CDR3 spells CASRDGQGFNYGYTF. The CDR3 DNA reads TGTGCCAGCAGGGATGGACAGGGGTTCAACTATGGCTACACCTTC. The J gene is TRBJ1-2, the V gene TRBV2, with 9 bases matching TRBD1. The ends lost 6 bases at V and 2 bases at J; junction bases unmatched: 7. Germline V gives CDR1 SNHLY, CDR2 FYNNEI. The CDR3 length is 15 residues.

This chain links TRBV3-1 (or the pseudogene TRBV3-2) with TRBJ2-7; TRBD2 aligns across 10 bases. The germline V gene has CDR1 LGHDT and CDR2 YNNKEL (reference sequence). The CDR3 is 15 amino acids. V was pared by 1 base and J by 7 bases, with 7 bases of the junction left unmatched. CDR3 DNA sequence: TGTGCCAGCAGCCAAGGGGGCCTAGCGGGGGTAGAGCAGTACTTC. Residues: CASSQGGLAGVEQYF.

The V call is TRBV6-5, the J call TRBJ1-6; 9 bases map to TRBD1. The V segment lost 2 bases and the J segment 5 bases; nucleotides outside the gene matches: 1. CDR3 length equals 15 residues. From germline, CDR1 is MNHEY and CDR2 SVGAGI. The CDR3: CASSYGDRDNSPLHF. Written as DNA, the CDR3 is TGTGCCAGCAGTTACGGGGACAGGGATAATTCACCCCTCCACTTT.

In this sample, this clone turned up many times. The chain employs TRBV27 and TRBJ1-1, with 8 bases aligning to TRBD1. There are 16 residues in the CDR3. Looked up from germline, CDR1 is MNHEY and CDR2 is SMNVEV (reference sequence). V lost 2 bases, J lost 0 bases, and 5 bases stayed unmatched. Written as DNA, the CDR3 is TGTGCCAGCAGTTTAATACAGGGGGGGATGAACACTGAAGCTTTCTTT. Its protein product is CASSLIQGGMNTEAFF.

The sample holds one count of this clone. The chain carries TRBV19 and TRBJ2-7; TRBD1 agrees at 7 bases. Germline-derived CDR1 and CDR2 are LNHDA and SQIVND (reference sequence). The CDR3 spans 16 residues. V gave up 2 bases and J gave up 2 bases; unmatched junction bases: 9. DNA for the CDR3: TGTGCCAGTAGTATACAGGGGGACATTCCCACCTACGAGCAGTACTTC. This translates into CASSIQGDIPTYEQYF.

V is TRBV25-1 and J is TRBJ1-2, with D possibly matching TRBD1 (5 bases). The CDR3 has 13 amino acids. Trimming left V 1 base short and J 5 bases short, with 8 bases between. From germline, CDR1 is MGHDK and CDR2 SYGVNS. The CDR3 nucleotides are TGTGCCAGCAGTGAATTTGCAGGGTATGGCTACACCTTC. Translation: CASSEFAGYGYTF.

V is TRBV5-3 and J is TRBJ1-3; TRBD1 matches at 7 bases. TRBV5-3 belongs to the ORF category, with a function that is uncertain. Trimming at V came to 4 bases and at J to 1 base, leaving 5 bases not matched to a gene. This CDR3 is built from 15 residues. The chain's CDR3 is CARSPTGESGNTIYF. CDR3 nucleotide sequence: TGTGCCAGAAGCCCCACAGGGGAATCTGGAAACACCATATATTTT.

CDR3 region: CASSLMTSGGETQYF. In DNA form, the CDR3 reads TGTGCCAGCAGCCTAATGACTAGCGGGGGAGAGACCCAGTACTTC. This chain links TRBV3-1 (or the pseudogene TRBV3-2) with TRBJ2-5; TRBD2 matches at 12 bases. V lost 4 bases to trimming and J lost 4 bases; unmatched junction nucleotides: 4. The CDR3 is made up of 15 amino acids. Germline V CDR1 and CDR2: LGHDT, YNNKEL (reference sequence).

This clone turned up a few times. This chain uses TRBV9 with TRBJ2-5, with TRBD2 as a possible D gene (6 bases). There are 15 residues in the CDR3. Germline CDR1 reads SGDLS; CDR2 reads YYNGEE. V lost 3 bases to trimming and J lost 5 bases, with 17 bases between them. The DNA for the CDR3 is TGTGCCAGCAGCGAGGGGACTCTTGCCTTGGAGACCCAGTACTTC. Its protein is CASSEGTLALETQYF.

Regarding this clone: Other DNA sequences in this sample translate to the same CDR3. The CDR3 protein is CASSQAGAGQETQYF. CDR3 nucleotides: TGTGCCAGCAGTCAGGCAGGAGCGGGCCAAGAGACCCAGTACTTC. The gene calls are TRBV6-5 and TRBJ2-5; D might be TRBD2 (6 bases). Germline assignment: CDR1 MNHEY and CDR2 SVGAGI. V was trimmed by 5 bases and J by 1 base, leaving 14 bases between them. The CDR3 contains 15 residues.

The CDR3 sequence is CASSPTGGDTEAFF. Here the CDR3 DNA reads TGTGCCAGCTCACCTACAGGGGGTGACACTGAAGCTTTCTTT. The gene calls are TRBV18 and TRBJ1-1; 8 nucleotides line up with TRBD1. Losses at the gene ends were 3 bases for V and 3 bases for J; bases not matched to a gene: 3. The germline gives CDR1 KGHSH, CDR2 LQKENI. CDR3 length: 14 amino acids.

The chain has TRBV20-1 and TRBJ1-4; D may be TRBD1 (5 bases). Germline CDR1 reads DFQATT; CDR2 reads SNEGSKA (reference sequence). V lost 3 bases and J 4 bases, leaving 9 bases between the germline ends. The CDR3 length is 13 residues. DNA of the CDR3: TGCAGTGCTAGTGACAGTTATAATGAAAAACTGTTTTTT. Translation gives CSASDSYNEKLFF.

This clone appeared once. The chain joins TRBV9 to TRBJ1-3; D is unclear. The CDR3 sequence is 15 residues long. The germline gives CDR1 SGDLS, CDR2 YYNGEE. V was clipped by 3 bases and J by 0 bases, with 10 bases between them. CDR3 sequence: CASSGEGPSGNTIYF. The CDR3 DNA reads TGTGCCAGCAGCGGTGAGGGCCCCTCTGGAAACACCATATATTTT.

A few counts support this clone. This chain joins TRBV30 and TRBJ1-2; D perhaps matches TRBD1 (5 bases). Germline CDR1 is GTSNPN and CDR2 is SVGIG (reference sequence). With 1 base removed from V and 2 bases from J, the gap between germline ends came to 8 bases. The CDR3 has 13 residues. The CDR3 reads CAWSEGSNYGYTF. The CDR3 DNA reads as TGTGCCTGGAGTGAGGGGTCCAACTATGGCTACACCTTC.

The V gene is TRBV20-1, the J gene TRBJ2-2; TRBD2 agrees at 11 bases. CDR3 length: 15 residues. V lost 3 bases to trimming and J lost 2 bases; unmatched junction nucleotides: 2. Germline lookup yields CDR1 DFQATT and CDR2 SNEGSKA (reference sequence). CDR3 protein: CSASTSGSNTGELFF. The CDR3 nucleotides read TGCAGTGCTAGTACTAGCGGGAGTAACACCGGGGAGCTGTTTTTT.

This clone was detected once. This chain links TRBV5-1 with TRBJ2-3, with a possible D match to TRBD1 (5 bases). CDR3 size: 15 residues. Trimming shortened V by 2 bases and J by 2 bases, and 12 bases separated the two germline ends. From germline, CDR1 is SGHRS and CDR2 YFSETQ. This CDR3 reads CASSFKGSNTDTQYF. The DNA for the CDR3 is TGCGCCAGCAGCTTTAAGGGGTCCAACACAGATACGCAGTATTTT.